These 15 T cell receptor beta chains were all obtained from the same sample, sequenced in a study of OX40 agonist ivuxolimab in advanced cancers. Measured with immunoSEQ multiplex PCR; TCRdb has only the in-frame clones, and not every one. The sample includes approximately 76,000 clones, roughly 90% of them seen just once. This specimen was CD4+ or CD8+ T cells sorted from blood, taken in a trial of the OX40 agonist ivuxolimab. These receptors all come from an adult with an advanced solid tumor such as melanoma, head and neck, liver or kidney cancer.

V is TRBV5-4 and J is TRBJ2-7; 7 bases line up with TRBD1. The CDR3 is made up of 13 amino acids. Germline CDR1 is SGHNT and CDR2 is YYREEE (reference sequence). Trimming cost V 2 bases and J 3 bases; bases outside gene matches: 2. The CDR3 bases are TGTGCCAGCAGCTTTTCAGGGGGCTACGAGCAGTACTTC. Residues: CASSFSGGYEQYF. The full variable domain, in which reference TRBV5-4 and TRBJ2-7 provide the parts outside the CDR3, is ETGVTQSPTHLIKTRGQQVTLRCSSQSGHNTVSWYQQALGQGPQFIFQYYREEENGRGNFPPRFSGLQFPNYSSELNVNALELDDSALYLCASSFSGGYEQYFGPGTRLTVT.

The genes are TRBV15 and TRBJ2-6; TRBD1 agrees at 8 bases. V was clipped by 5 bases and J by 3 bases; unmatched bases: 9. Germline loops: CDR1 LNHNV, CDR2 YYDKDF (reference sequence). The CDR3 runs 17 residues. The CDR3 coding sequence is TGTGCCACCAGCGGAAGGACAGGGATAAATGGGGCCAACGTCCTGACTTTC. It specifies CATSGRTGINGANVLTF.

This sequence joins TRBV7-9 and TRBJ1-1, with 7 bases identical to TRBD1. J gave up 3 bases and V 1 base, and 11 bases lay outside the gene matches. Germline V gives CDR1 SEHNR, CDR2 FQNEAQ (reference sequence). The CDR3 consists of 17 residues. The CDR3 loop reads CASSLGETGKGHTEAFF. The CDR3, as DNA: TGTGCCAGCAGCTTAGGCGAGACAGGGAAGGGGCACACTGAAGCTTTCTTT.

The V and J genes are TRBV10-1 and TRBJ2-6, with D tentatively TRBD1 or TRBD2 (5 bases each). V lost 10 bases to trimming and J lost 0 bases, with 13 bases between them. CDR1 and CDR2 (germline): WNHNN, SYGVQD (reference sequence). This CDR3 comprises 15 residues. The CDR3 region has the DNA TGCGCCACCCCGGGACCGCCCTCTGGGGCCAACGTCCTGACTTTC. As protein: CATPGPPSGANVLTF.

This clone has just a few counts. The rearrangement uses TRBV6-1 and TRBJ1-5; 7 bases are shared with TRBD1. From germline, CDR1 is MNHNS and CDR2 SASEGT. Trimming at V came to 6 bases and at J to 6 bases, leaving 5 bases not matched to a gene. The CDR3 has 13 amino acids. CDR3 loop: CASSEGQLQPQHF. In DNA, the CDR3 is TGTGCCAGCAGCGAGGGACAGCTTCAGCCCCAGCATTTT.

This clone has a single count. The CDR3 is CASSLSGGSGKNIQYF. The CDR3 coding sequence is TGTGCCAGCAGCCTAAGTGGGGGCTCTGGCAAAAACATTCAGTACTTC. This sequence joins TRBV7-9 and TRBJ2-4, with D maybe TRBD1 (6 bases). V gave up 5 bases and J gave up 3 bases, with 17 bases separating them. The CDR3 sequence is 16 residues long. Germline values: CDR1 SEHNR, CDR2 FQNEAQ (reference sequence).

The chain carries TRBV10-3 and TRBJ2-2, with D perhaps TRBD1 (6 bases). The CDR3 consists of 18 residues. Per the germline V gene, CDR1 is ENHRY and CDR2 is SYGVKD. V lost 0 bases and J 1 base, leaving 15 bases between the germline ends. CDR3 sequence: CAISESIDPGVNTGELFF. The CDR3 bases are TGTGCCATCAGTGAGTCGATAGACCCAGGGGTGAACACCGGGGAGCTGTTTTTT.

The chain employs TRBV5-6 and TRBJ2-7; no clear D. CDR1 and CDR2 (germline): SGHDT, YYEEEE. Between the trimmed V and J ends, which lost 0 bases and 0 bases, there was a span of 10 bases. This CDR3 is built from 15 residues. CDR3 amino acids: CASSLEALLSYEQYF. The CDR3 bases are TGTGCCAGCAGCTTGGAGGCCTTACTCTCCTACGAGCAGTACTTC.

This chain connects TRBV4-3 to TRBJ1-2; D might be TRBD1 (6 bases). V lost 1 base and J lost 3, with 9 bases in between. CDR1 is LGHNA, CDR2 YSLEER, per germline. CDR3 length: 14 amino acids. CDR3 coding DNA: TGCGCCAGCAGCCAAGCAGGGGAGCACTATGGCTACACCTTC. Its translation: CASSQAGEHYGYTF.

The rearrangement joins TRBV7-6 to TRBJ2-3, with 9 bases that match TRBD2. The V and J ends lost 3 bases and 4 bases, in that order; junction bases with no gene match: 11. The germline gives CDR1 SGHVS, CDR2 FNYEAQ. The CDR3 is 17 residues long. As DNA, the CDR3 is TGTGCCAGCAGCTTTCCGGCAGCGGGGGGCCGGGCAGATACGCAGTATTTT. Encoded protein: CASSFPAAGGRADTQYF.

The rearrangement joins TRBV13 to TRBJ2-7; D call uncertain. The V end lost 3 bases, the J end lost 0 bases, and 9 bases lay between the germline ends. Germline V gene sequence: CDR1 PRHDT, CDR2 FYEKMQ (reference sequence). The CDR3 spans 14 residues. The CDR3 DNA sequence: TGTGCCAGCAGCTTTCTTTATAGCTCCTACGAGCAGTACTTC. Translation: CASSFLYSSYEQYF.

The chain is built from TRBV9 and TRBJ1-1; D possibly corresponds to TRBD1 (5 bases). CDR1 is SGDLS, CDR2 YYNGEE, per germline. V was clipped by 0 bases and J by 5 bases, with 14 bases between them. The CDR3 covers 15 residues. CDR3 region: CASSVAGGMGTEAFF. CDR3 nucleotide sequence: TGTGCCAGCAGCGTAGCTGGGGGGATGGGGACTGAAGCTTTCTTT.

V and J are TRBV19 and TRBJ2-7; D remains ambiguous. The germline V gene has CDR1 LNHDA and CDR2 SQIVND (reference sequence). The V end lost 3 bases, the J end lost 7 bases, and 13 bases lay between the germline ends. The CDR3 totals 13 residues. The CDR3 reads CASSIGAAWEQYF. The CDR3 DNA is TGTGCCAGTAGTATCGGAGCCGCCTGGGAGCAGTACTTC.

The rearrangement joins TRBV4-3 to TRBJ2-7; 7 bases line up with TRBD2. Per the germline V gene, CDR1 is LGHNA and CDR2 is YSLEER. The length of the CDR3 is 16 residues. V shed 1 base, J shed 3 bases, and the junction held 9 bases outside the gene matches. The CDR3 nucleotides are TGCGCCAGCAGCCAAGCCCCCCGGGGGGTCCTCTACGAGCAGTACTTC. Translation: CASSQAPRGVLYEQYF.

V gene TRBV4-1 combines with J gene TRBJ2-7; TRBD1 or TRBD2 may be the D gene (5 bases each). Trimming pared 2 bases from V and 2 bases from J, leaving 7 bases between. The length of the CDR3 is 13 residues. Germline CDR1 is MGHRA and CDR2 is YSYEKL. CDR3 residues: CASSQPGPYEQYF. The CDR3 nucleotides read TGCGCCAGCAGCCAACCGGGGCCCTACGAGCAGTACTTC.